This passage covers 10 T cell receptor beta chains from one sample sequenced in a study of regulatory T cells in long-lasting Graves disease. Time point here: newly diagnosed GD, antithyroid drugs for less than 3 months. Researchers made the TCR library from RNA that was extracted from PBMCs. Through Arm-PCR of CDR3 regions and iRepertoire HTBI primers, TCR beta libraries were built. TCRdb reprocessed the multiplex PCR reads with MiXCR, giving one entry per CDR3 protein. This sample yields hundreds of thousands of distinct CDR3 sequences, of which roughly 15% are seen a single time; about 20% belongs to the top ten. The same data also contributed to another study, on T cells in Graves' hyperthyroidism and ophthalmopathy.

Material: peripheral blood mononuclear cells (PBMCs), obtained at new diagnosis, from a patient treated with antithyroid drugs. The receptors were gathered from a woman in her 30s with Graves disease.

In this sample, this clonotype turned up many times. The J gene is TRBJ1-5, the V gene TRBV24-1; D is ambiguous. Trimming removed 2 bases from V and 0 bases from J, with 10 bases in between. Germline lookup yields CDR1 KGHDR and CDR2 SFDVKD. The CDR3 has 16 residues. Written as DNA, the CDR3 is TGTGCCACCAGTGATTCGGAGAGAAATAGCAATCAGCCCCAGCATTTT. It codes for CATSDSERNSNQPQHF.

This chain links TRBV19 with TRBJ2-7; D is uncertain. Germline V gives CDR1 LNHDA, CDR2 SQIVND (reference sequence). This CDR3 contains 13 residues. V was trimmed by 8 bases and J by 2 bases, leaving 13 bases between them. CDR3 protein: CASARDAAYEQYF. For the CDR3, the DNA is TGTGCCAGTGCCCGAGACGCGGCCTACGAGCAGTACTTC.

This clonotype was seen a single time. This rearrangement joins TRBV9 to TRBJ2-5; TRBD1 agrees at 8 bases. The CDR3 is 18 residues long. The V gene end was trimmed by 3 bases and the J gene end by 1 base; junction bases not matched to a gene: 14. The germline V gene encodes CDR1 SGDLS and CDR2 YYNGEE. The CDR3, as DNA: TGTGCCAGCAGCGGACAGGGGCCCTCCCCCTTATCCCAAGAGACCCAGTACTTC. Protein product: CASSGQGPSPLSQETQYF.

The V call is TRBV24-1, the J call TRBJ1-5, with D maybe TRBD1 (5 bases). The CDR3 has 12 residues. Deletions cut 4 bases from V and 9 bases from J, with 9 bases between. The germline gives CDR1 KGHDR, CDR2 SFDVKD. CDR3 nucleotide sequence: TGTGCCACCAGTGAGGGGCAGTCGCCCCAGCATTTT. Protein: CATSEGQSPQHF.

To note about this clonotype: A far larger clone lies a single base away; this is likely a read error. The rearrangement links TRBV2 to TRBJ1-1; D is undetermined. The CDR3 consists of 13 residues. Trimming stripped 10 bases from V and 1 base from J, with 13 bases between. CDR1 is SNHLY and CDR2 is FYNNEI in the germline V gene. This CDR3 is CATTGSWNTEAFF. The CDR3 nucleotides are TGTGCCACCACCGGGAGCTGGAACACTGAAGCTTTCTTT.

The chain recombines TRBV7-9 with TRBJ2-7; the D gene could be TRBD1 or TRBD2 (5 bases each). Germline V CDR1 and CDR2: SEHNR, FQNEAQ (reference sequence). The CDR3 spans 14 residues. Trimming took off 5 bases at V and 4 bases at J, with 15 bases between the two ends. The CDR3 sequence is CASSTSGAGYEQYF. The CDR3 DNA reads TGTGCCAGCAGCACATCCGGGGCAGGTTACGAGCAGTACTTC.

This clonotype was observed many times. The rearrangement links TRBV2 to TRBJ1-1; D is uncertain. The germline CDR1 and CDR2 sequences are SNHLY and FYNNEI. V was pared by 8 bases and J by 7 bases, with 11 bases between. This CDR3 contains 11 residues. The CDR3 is CASLSRVEAFF. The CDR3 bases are TGTGCCAGCTTAAGCCGGGTTGAAGCTTTCTTT.

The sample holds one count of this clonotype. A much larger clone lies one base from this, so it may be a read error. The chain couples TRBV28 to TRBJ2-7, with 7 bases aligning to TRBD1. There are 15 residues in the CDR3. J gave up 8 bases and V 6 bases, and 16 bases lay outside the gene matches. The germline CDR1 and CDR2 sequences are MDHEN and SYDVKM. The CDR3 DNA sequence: TGTGCCAGCAGCCGAGAGACAGGGCCCTTATACAAGCAGTACTTC. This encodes CASSRETGPLYKQYF.

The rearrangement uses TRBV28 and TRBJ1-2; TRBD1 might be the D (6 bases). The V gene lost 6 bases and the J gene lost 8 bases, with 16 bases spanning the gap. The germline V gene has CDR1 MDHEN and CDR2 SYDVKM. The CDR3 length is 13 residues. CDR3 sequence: CASSPGTRQGYTF. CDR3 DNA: TGTGCCAGCAGCCCCGGGACACGGCAGGGCTACACCTTC.

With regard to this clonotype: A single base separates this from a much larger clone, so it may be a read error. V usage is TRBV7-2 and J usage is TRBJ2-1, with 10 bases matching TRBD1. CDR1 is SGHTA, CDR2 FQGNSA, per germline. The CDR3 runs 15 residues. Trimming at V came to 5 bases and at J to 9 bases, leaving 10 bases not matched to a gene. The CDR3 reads CASSAGDRGKGEQFF. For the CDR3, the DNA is TGTGCCAGCAGCGCAGGGGACAGGGGTAAAGGTGAGCAGTTCTTC.